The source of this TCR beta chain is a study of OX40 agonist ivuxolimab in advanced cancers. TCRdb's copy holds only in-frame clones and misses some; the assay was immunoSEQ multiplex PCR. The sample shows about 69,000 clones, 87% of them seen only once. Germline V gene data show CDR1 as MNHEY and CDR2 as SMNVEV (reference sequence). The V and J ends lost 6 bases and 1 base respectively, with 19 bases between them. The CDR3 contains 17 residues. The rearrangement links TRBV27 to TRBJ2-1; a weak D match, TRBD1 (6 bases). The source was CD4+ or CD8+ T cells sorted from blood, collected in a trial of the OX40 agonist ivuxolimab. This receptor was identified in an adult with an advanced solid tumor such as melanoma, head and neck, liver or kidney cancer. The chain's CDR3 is CASSLGVWDNSYNEQFF. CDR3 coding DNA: TGTGCCAGCAGCCTAGGAGTTTGGGACAATTCCTACAATGAGCAGTTCTTC.